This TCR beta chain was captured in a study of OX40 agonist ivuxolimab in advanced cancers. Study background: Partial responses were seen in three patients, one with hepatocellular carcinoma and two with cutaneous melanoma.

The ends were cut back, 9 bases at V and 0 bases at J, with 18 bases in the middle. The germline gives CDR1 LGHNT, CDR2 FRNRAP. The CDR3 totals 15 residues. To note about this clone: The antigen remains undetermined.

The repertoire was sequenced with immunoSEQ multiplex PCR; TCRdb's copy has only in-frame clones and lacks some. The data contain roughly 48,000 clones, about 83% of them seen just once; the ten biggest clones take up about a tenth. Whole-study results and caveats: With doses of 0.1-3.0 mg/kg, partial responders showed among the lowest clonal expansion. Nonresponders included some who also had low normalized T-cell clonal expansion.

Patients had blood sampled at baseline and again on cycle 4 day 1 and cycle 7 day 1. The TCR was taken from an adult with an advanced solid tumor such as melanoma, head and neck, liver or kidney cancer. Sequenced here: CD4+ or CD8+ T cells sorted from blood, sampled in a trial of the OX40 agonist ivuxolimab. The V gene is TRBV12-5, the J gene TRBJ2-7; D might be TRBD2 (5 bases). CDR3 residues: CASTPGTTSSYEQYF. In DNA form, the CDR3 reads TGTGCTAGCACCCCGGGAACAACCAGCTCCTACGAGCAGTACTTC.